One sample yielded the 19 T cell receptor beta chains listed below, sequenced in a study of graft-versus-host responses after intestinal transplantation. This table comes from immunoSEQ multiplex PCR, and its TCRdb copy is limited to in-frame clones, with some not included. Counted here are about 90,000 clones, less than 95% occurring once; the ten biggest clones make up around 0.37%. For these receptors, no antigen is known. Material: unstimulated CD4+ T cells sorted from spleen or lymph node cells, obtained before transplant. These receptors were obtained from a human donor who was the organ donor for an intestinal transplant.

The chain is built from TRBV18 and TRBJ1-1; the D is unclear. There are 19 residues in the CDR3. CDR1 is KGHSH and CDR2 is LQKENI in the germline V gene. Trimming removed 2 bases at V and 1 base at J, with 23 bases between. The CDR3 sequence is CASSPSQLLAGGWNTEAFF. In DNA, the CDR3 is TGTGCCAGCTCACCATCCCAGTTGCTGGCGGGTGGTTGGAACACTGAAGCTTTCTTT.

The V and J genes are TRBV15 and TRBJ1-2, with 8 bases lining up with TRBD1. V shed 6 bases and J 3 bases; nucleotides not matched to a gene: 9. The CDR3 covers 15 residues. Looked up from germline, CDR1 is LNHNV and CDR2 is YYDKDF (reference sequence). CDR3 nucleotides: TGTGCCACCAGGAAGGACAGGGCGGAGTACTATGGCTACACCTTC. Translation gives CATRKDRAEYYGYTF. Full variable domain (missing parts from reference TRBV15 and TRBJ1-2): DAMVIQNPRYQVTQFGKPVTLSCSQTLNHNVMYWYQQKSSQAPKLLFHYYDKDFNNEADTPDNFQSRRPNTSFCFLDIRSPGLGDTAMYLCATRKDRAEYYGYTFGSGTRLTVV.

This clone was seen only a few times. The V and J genes are TRBV7-8 and TRBJ2-3, with 8 nucleotides matching TRBD1. CDR3 length: 13 amino acids. CDR1 and CDR2 (germline): SGHVS, FQNEAQ. V shed 1 base, J shed 9 bases, and the junction held 3 bases outside the gene matches. The CDR3 DNA is TGTGCCAGCAGCTTAGTACGGGACAGGACGCAGTATTTT. Translated, it gives CASSLVRDRTQYF. The whole variable domain, remainder taken from reference TRBV7-8 and TRBJ2-3, is GAGVSQSPRYKVAKRGQDVALRCDPISGHVSLFWYQQALGQGPEFLTYFQNEAQLDKSGLPSDRFFAERPEGSVSTLKIQRTQQEDSAVYLCASSLVRDRTQYFGPGTRLTVL.

The chain couples TRBV30 to TRBJ1-5; D is unresolved. Trimming stripped 5 bases from V and 3 bases from J, with 11 bases between. The germline V gene has CDR1 GTSNPN and CDR2 SVGIG (reference sequence). The CDR3 is 13 residues long. CDR3 protein: CAWRGGINQPQHF. The DNA of the CDR3 is TGTGCCTGGCGGGGAGGGATCAATCAGCCCCAGCATTTT.

This chain uses TRBV15 with TRBJ2-7, with 8 positions matching TRBD1. The CDR3 totals 15 residues. Germline CDR1 is LNHNV and CDR2 is YYDKDF (reference sequence). With 1 base clipped from V and 0 bases from J, the junction kept 2 bases outside the gene matches. Here the CDR3 reads CATSRGTGGSYEQYF. In DNA form, the CDR3 reads TGTGCCACCAGCAGAGGAACAGGGGGCTCCTACGAGCAGTACTTC.

The V gene is TRBV18, the J gene TRBJ2-7, with D perhaps matching TRBD1 (5 bases). The V gene lost 3 bases and the J gene lost 3 bases, with 12 bases spanning the gap. Germline CDR1 is KGHSH and CDR2 is LQKENI. The CDR3 is made up of 14 amino acids. DNA of the CDR3: TGTGCCAGCTCACCGCAAGGGGTTGGCTACGAGCAGTACTTC. As protein: CASSPQGVGYEQYF.

The chain recombines TRBV28 with TRBJ2-7; perhaps TRBD1 as D (6 bases). Trimming took off 5 bases at V and 1 base at J, with 12 bases between the two ends. Germline V gene sequence: CDR1 MDHEN, CDR2 SYDVKM. The CDR3 runs 14 residues. The CDR3 spells CASSNARGSYEQYF. CDR3 in DNA: TGTGCCAGCAGTAACGCCAGGGGTTCCTACGAGCAGTACTTC.

The CDR3 protein is CASGLVRSTGQETQYF. The CDR3 bases are TGTGCTAGTGGTTTGGTAAGGAGTACGGGCCAAGAGACCCAGTACTTC. The genes are TRBV12-5 and TRBJ2-5; D gene uncertain. V lost 0 bases, J lost 1 base, and 12 bases lay in between. CDR3 length: 16 residues. Germline CDR1 is LGHNT and CDR2 is FRNRAP.

The chain couples TRBV5-1 to TRBJ2-2, with a possible D match to TRBD1 (5 bases). The CDR3 extends over 18 amino acids. V lost 3 bases and J 5 bases, leaving 23 bases between the germline ends. The germline V gene has CDR1 SGHRS and CDR2 YFSETQ. CDR3 residues: CASSSSKNQGMLTGELFF. CDR3 nucleotides: TGCGCCAGCAGCTCTTCAAAAAACCAGGGAATGTTGACCGGGGAGCTGTTTTTT.

The chain recombines TRBV27 with TRBJ2-7; 8 bases agree with TRBD2. Germline V gives CDR1 MNHEY, CDR2 SMNVEV (reference sequence). This CDR3 is 16 amino acids long. V dropped 0 bases and J dropped 2; count of bases not matched to a gene: 6. CDR3 DNA sequence: TGTGCCAGCAGTTTATCTCCAGCGGGAGTTGCCTACGAGCAGTACTTC. Protein sequence: CASSLSPAGVAYEQYF.

This chain joins TRBV28 and TRBJ2-7; D is possibly TRBD1 (5 bases). Germline CDR1 MDHEN, CDR2 SYDVKM. Trimming removed 6 bases at V and 0 bases at J, with 15 bases between. The CDR3 is 15 residues long. CDR3 in amino acids: CASSLPTDHSYEQYF. Here the CDR3 DNA reads TGTGCCAGCAGCCTACCGACAGACCACTCCTACGAGCAGTACTTC.

CDR3 protein: CASSLDPYQPQHF. DNA of the CDR3: TGTGCCAGCAGCTTAGATCCCTATCAGCCCCAGCATTTT. This chain uses TRBV7-2 with TRBJ1-5; the D is unclear. Trimming removed 1 base from V and 5 bases from J, with 6 bases in between. CDR1 is SGHTA and CDR2 is FQGNSA in the germline V gene. This CDR3 contains 13 residues.

The V call is TRBV2, the J call TRBJ2-5, with 13 bases lining up with TRBD2. The CDR3 is 14 residues long. V shed 9 bases, J shed 6 bases, and the junction held 7 bases outside the gene matches. Looked up from germline, CDR1 is SNHLY and CDR2 is FYNNEI. Written as DNA, the CDR3 is TGTGCCAGTAGAGAGACTAGCGGGGGGAAGACCCAGTACTTC. It codes for CASRETSGGKTQYF.

The chain combines TRBV25-1 with TRBJ2-3, with 10 nucleotides matching TRBD1. J gave up 5 bases and V 2 bases, and 7 bases lay outside the gene matches. Germline CDR1 MGHDK, CDR2 SYGVNS. The CDR3 has 16 amino acids. CDR3: CASSEIGTGVVDTQYF. DNA of the CDR3: TGTGCCAGCAGTGAAATCGGGACAGGGGTGGTAGATACGCAGTATTTT.

The chain carries TRBV7-9 and TRBJ2-1; D may be TRBD2 (5 bases). Trimming removed 5 bases from V and 7 bases from J, with 18 bases in between. CDR1 SEHNR and CDR2 FQNEAQ come from the germline V gene (reference sequence). The CDR3 contains 15 residues. DNA of the CDR3: TGTGCCAGCAGCCGCAGACTATCCCTATTTAATGAGCAGTTCTTC. Translation: CASSRRLSLFNEQFF.

This clone was detected once. The chain carries TRBV10-3 and TRBJ2-3; 10 positions agree with TRBD1. This CDR3 is 15 amino acids long. Germline V gives CDR1 ENHRY, CDR2 SYGVKD. After removal of 5 bases from V and 3 bases from J, the junction contained 5 bases not matched to a gene. The CDR3 here is CAISSPGQGTDTQYF. Here the CDR3 DNA reads TGTGCCATCAGTTCTCCGGGACAGGGGACAGATACGCAGTATTTT.

This chain links TRBV7-2 with TRBJ2-7; 10 positions agree with TRBD2. The CDR3 spans 15 residues. Germline V CDR1 and CDR2: SGHTA, FQGNSA. Losses at the gene ends were 5 bases for V and 2 bases for J; bases not matched to a gene: 6. The DNA for the CDR3 is TGTGCCAGCAGCACGCGGACTAGCGGAGCCTACGAGCAGTACTTC. The encoded protein is CASSTRTSGAYEQYF.

This chain uses TRBV4-1 with TRBJ2-1; TRBD2 matches 8 bases. CDR3 size: 17 residues. CDR1 and CDR2 (germline): MGHRA, YSYEKL. The V gene end was trimmed by 0 bases and the J gene end by 0 bases; junction bases not matched to a gene: 4. The CDR3 here is CASSQDMSGSSYNEQFF. CDR3 nucleotide sequence: TGCGCCAGCAGCCAAGATATGAGCGGGAGCTCCTACAATGAGCAGTTCTTC.

The CDR3 here is CASSRGSLVSNEQFF. In DNA form, the CDR3 reads TGCGCCAGCAGTAGGGGCAGCCTTGTGTCCAATGAGCAGTTCTTC. This sequence joins TRBV5-1 and TRBJ2-1, with a possible D match to TRBD1 (5 bases). The CDR3 has 15 residues. V lost 5 bases and J lost 6, with 18 bases in between. Germline V gene lookup returns CDR1 SGHRS and CDR2 YFSETQ.